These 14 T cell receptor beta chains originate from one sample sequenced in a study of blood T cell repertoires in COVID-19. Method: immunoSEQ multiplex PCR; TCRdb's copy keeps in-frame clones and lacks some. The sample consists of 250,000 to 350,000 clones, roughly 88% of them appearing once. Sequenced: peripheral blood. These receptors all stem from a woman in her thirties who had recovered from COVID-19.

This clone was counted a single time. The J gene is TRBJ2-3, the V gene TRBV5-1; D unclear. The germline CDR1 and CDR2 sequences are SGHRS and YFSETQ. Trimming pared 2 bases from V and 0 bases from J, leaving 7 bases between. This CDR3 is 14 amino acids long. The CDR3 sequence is CASSFSGSTDTQYF. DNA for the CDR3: TGCGCCAGCAGCTTTTCGGGTAGCACAGATACGCAGTATTTT.

The DNA of the CDR3 is TGTGCCAGCAGCTCCTACAGGGGAACGCAGTATTTT. Its protein product is CASSSYRGTQYF. V and J are TRBV7-9 and TRBJ2-3; 7 bases line up with TRBD1. J gave up 9 bases and V 4 bases, and 4 bases lay outside the gene matches. Germline V gives CDR1 SEHNR, CDR2 FQNEAQ (reference sequence). This CDR3 region has 12 residues.

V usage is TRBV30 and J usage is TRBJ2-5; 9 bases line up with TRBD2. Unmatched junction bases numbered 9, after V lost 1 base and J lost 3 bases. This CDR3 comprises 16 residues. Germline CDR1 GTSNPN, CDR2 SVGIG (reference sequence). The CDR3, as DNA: TGTGCCTGGAGTGCCTCTCCGGGACTAGCCAAAGAGACCCAGTACTTC. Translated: CAWSASPGLAKETQYF.

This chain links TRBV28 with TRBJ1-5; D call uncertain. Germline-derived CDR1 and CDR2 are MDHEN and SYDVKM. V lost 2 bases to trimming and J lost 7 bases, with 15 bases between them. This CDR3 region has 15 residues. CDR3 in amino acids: CASSLRGWVGQPQHF. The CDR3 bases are TGTGCCAGCAGTTTAAGAGGGTGGGTTGGACAGCCCCAGCATTTT.

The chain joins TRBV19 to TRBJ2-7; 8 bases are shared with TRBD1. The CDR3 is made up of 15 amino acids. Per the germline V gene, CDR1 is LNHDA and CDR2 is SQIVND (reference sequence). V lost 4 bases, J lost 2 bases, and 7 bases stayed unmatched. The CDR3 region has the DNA TGTGCCAGTAGTACCACAGGGGGTTTCACCTACGAGCAGTACTTC. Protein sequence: CASSTTGGFTYEQYF.

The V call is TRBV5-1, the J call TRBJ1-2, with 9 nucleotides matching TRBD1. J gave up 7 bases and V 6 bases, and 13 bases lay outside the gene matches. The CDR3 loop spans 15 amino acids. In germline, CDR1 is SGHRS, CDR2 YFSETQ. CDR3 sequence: CASNNPGQGLSGYTF. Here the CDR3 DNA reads TGCGCCAGCAACAATCCGGGACAGGGTTTGAGTGGCTACACCTTC. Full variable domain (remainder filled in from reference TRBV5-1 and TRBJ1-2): KAGVTQTPRYLIKTRGQQVTLSCSPISGHRSVSWYQQTPGQGLQFLFEYFSETQRNKGNFPGRFSGRQFSNSRSEMNVSTLELGDSALYLCASNNPGQGLSGYTFGSGTRLTVV.

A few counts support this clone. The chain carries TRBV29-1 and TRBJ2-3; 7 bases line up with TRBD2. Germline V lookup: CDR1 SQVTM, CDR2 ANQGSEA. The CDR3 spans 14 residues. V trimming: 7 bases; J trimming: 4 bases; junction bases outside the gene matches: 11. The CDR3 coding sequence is TGCAGCGCGGGACTATTCAGTGATGCAGATACGCAGTATTTT. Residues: CSAGLFSDADTQYF.

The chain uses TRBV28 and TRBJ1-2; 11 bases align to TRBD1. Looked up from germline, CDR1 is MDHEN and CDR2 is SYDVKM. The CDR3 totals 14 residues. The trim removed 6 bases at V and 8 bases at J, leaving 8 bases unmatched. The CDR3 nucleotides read TGTGCCAGCAGGCCCCCCGGACAGGGGGCGGGCTACACCTTC. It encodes CASRPPGQGAGYTF.

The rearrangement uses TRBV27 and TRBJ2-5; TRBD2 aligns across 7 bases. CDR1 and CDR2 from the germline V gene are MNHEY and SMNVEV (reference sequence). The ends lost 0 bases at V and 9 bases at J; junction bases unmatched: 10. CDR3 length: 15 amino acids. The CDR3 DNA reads TGTGCCAGCAGTTTATCAGGGCAGGGCCGGGGGGCCCAGTACTTC. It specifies CASSLSGQGRGAQYF.

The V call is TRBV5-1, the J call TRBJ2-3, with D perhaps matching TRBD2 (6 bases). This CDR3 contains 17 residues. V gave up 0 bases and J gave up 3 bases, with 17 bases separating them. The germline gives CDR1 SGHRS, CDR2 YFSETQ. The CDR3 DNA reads TGCGCCAGCAGCTTGGCCGACCCCTTGGGGAGGACAGATACGCAGTATTTT. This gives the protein CASSLADPLGRTDTQYF. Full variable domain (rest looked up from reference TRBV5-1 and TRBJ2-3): KAGVTQTPRYLIKTRGQQVTLSCSPISGHRSVSWYQQTPGQGLQFLFEYFSETQRNKGNFPGRFSGRQFSNSRSEMNVSTLELGDSALYLCASSLADPLGRTDTQYFGPGTRLTVL.

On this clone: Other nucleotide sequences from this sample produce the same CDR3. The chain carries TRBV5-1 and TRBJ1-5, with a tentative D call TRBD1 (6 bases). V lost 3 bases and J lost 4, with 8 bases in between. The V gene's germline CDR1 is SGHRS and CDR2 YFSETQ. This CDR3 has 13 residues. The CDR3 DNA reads TGCGCCAGCAGCTCCCAGGGGAATCAGCCCCAGCATTTT. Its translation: CASSSQGNQPQHF.

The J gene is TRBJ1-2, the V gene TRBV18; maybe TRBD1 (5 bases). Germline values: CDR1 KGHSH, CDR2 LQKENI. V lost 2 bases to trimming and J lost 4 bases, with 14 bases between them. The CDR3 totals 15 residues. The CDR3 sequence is CASSPGPGQGYGYTF. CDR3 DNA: TGTGCCAGCTCACCAGGTCCGGGCCAGGGCTATGGCTACACCTTC.

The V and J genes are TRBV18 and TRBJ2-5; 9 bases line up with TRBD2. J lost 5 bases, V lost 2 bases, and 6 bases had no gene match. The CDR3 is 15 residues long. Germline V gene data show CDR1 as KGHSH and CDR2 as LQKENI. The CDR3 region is CASSPSAGGLETQYF. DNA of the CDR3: TGTGCCAGCTCACCATCGGCGGGGGGGCTTGAGACCCAGTACTTC.

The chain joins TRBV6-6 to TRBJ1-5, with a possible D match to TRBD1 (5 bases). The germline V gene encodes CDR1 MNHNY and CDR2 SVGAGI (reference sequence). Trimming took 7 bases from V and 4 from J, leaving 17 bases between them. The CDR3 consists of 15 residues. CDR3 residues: CASTKTVQPNQPQHF. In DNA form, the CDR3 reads TGTGCCAGCACCAAGACAGTTCAGCCAAATCAGCCCCAGCATTTT.